The present entry profiles one T cell receptor (beta chain) with its context. What it binds is not known. This specimen belongs to a study of chemoradiotherapy in HPV16-positive cancers. Study results and caveats: Only a couple of HPV16-positive patients supplied the functional HPV-specificity definition.

Clones were sequenced by immunoSEQ multiplex PCR, and TCRdb holds only the in-frame ones, with some missing. The sample carries approximately 23,000 clones, just under 75% recorded once. With V trimmed by 4 bases and J by 8 bases, 1 base remained unmatched. The CDR3 loop spans 12 amino acids. CDR1 is MNHNS, CDR2 SASEGT, per germline. The chain recombines TRBV6-1 with TRBJ1-2; 10 nucleotides match TRBD1. This receptor was obtained from a human donor with HPV-associated anogenital cancer. This specimen was collected from a patient who underwent chemoradiotherapy. CDR3 DNA sequence: TGTGCCAGCAGTGGGGACAGGGGAGGCTACACCTTC. It is translated as CASSGDRGGYTF.